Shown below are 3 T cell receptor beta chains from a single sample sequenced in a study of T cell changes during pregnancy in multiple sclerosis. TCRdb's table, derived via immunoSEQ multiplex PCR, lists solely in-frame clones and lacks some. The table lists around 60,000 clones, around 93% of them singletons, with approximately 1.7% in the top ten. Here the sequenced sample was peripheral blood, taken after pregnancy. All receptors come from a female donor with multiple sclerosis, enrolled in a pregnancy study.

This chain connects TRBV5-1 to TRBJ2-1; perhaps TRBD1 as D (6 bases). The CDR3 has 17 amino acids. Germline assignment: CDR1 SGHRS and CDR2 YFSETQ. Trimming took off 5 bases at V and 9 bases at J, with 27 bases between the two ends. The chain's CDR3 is CASRDEDSPRPRGEQFF. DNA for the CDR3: TGCGCCAGCAGAGATGAGGACAGCCCACGTCCTAGGGGTGAGCAGTTCTTC.

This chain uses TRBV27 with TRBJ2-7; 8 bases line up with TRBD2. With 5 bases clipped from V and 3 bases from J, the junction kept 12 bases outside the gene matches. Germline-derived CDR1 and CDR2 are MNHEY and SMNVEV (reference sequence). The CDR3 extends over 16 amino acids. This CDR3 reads CASSPGGVAGFYEQYF. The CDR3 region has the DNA TGTGCCAGCAGTCCCGGGGGGGTTGCGGGATTCTACGAGCAGTACTTC.

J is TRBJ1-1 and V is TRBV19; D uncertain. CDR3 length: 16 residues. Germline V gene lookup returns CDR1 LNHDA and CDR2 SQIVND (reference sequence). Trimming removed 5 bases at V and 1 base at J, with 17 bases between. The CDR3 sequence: CASSPSHYRANTEAFF. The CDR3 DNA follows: TGTGCCAGTAGTCCTAGCCACTATCGCGCGAACACTGAAGCTTTCTTT.